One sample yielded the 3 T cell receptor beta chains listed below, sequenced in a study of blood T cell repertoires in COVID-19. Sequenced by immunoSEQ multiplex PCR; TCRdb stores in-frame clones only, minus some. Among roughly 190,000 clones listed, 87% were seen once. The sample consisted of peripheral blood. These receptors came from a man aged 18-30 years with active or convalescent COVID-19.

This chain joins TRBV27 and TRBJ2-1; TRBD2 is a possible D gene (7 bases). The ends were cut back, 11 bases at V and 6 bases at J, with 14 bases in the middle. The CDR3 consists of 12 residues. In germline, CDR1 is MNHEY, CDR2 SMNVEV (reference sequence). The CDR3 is CAAGGLPNEQFF. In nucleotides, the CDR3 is TGTGCCGCCGGGGGGCTACCCAATGAGCAGTTCTTC.

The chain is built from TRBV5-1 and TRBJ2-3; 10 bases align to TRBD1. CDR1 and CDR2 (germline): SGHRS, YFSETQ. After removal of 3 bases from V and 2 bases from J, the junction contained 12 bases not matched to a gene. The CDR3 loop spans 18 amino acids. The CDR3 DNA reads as TGCGCCAGCAGCTCCAACCCCCCCGGGACAGGGGCCACAGATACGCAGTATTTT. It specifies CASSSNPPGTGATDTQYF.

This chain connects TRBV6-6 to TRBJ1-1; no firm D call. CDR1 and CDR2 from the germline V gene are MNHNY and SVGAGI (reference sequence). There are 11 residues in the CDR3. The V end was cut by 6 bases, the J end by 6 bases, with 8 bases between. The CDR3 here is CASSPVSEAFF. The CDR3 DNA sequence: TGTGCCAGCAGCCCCGTGTCTGAAGCTTTCTTT.